The subject of this entry is one TCR beta chain. It has no known antigen specificity. No quality values exist for individual bases; no much larger clone is one base distant. These data come from a study of CD8+ T cells in alopecia areata (dated by TCRdb to 2017 to 2018). Study-wide context: Treated patients were enrolled in an open-label pilot trial of oral tofacitinib at 5 to 10 mg twice daily for moderate-to-severe alopecia areata. On the human side, TCRbeta sequencing was run on scalp tissue and on sorted CD4+ and CD8+ peripheral blood T cells from healthy controls and from alopecia areata patients with either patchy or totalis/universalis disease. In treated patients, disease severity was measured using the SALT score, which gives the percentage of scalp surface area affected. RNA was obtained with the PAXgene miRNA kit for fixed scalp, the miRNeasy kit for PBMCs, and the RNeasy kit for mouse skin. Scalp clonality was compared among normal scalp (n=4), patchy alopecia areata scalp (n=8), and alopecia totalis/universalis scalp (n=8). TCRbeta CDR3 regions were amplified by immunoSEQ multiplex PCR using 35 Vbeta forward and 13 Jbeta reverse primers. The study used high-throughput TCRbeta sequencing to examine T cell clonal expansion in alopecia areata, in both the C3H/HeJ mouse model and human patients. Patients stayed on tofacitinib for 6 to 18 months and then had 6 months of follow-up off drug so that delayed response and recurrence could be assessed. Biopsies were taken from tofacitinib-treated patients at baseline and again at 4 and 24 weeks into treatment, and several of those patients also had a later scalp biopsy.

Overall study outcomes, separate from this receptor: Tofacitinib significantly lowered scalp clonality and the number of expanded CD8+ clones among the top 100 scalp clones. Resident alphabeta T cells in normal human skin are also sequenced, complicating scalp TCR repertoire analysis, unlike mouse skin dominated by gammadelta T cells. Shared TCR sequences between patients were less evident than in mice, which may be partly attributable to HLA diversity in the patient population. Lesional scalp, especially in alopecia totalis/universalis, showed higher clonality and more expanded CD8+ clones than normal scalp, suggesting antigenic drive. Because the treated cohort was small and included a single nonresponder, larger studies are needed to assess links between baseline CD8+ expansion and response. Many expanded lesional clones persisted in scalp and blood during tofacitinib treatment, which may partly explain relapse after stopping treatment.

The library was generated by the immunoSEQ multiplex PCR assay. For TCR sequencing, RNA was extracted from every sample and reverse transcribed into cDNA to serve as template. First-strand cDNA was synthesized with SuperScript III using a 2:1 mix of oligo-dT and random hexamers. A synthetic immune receptor repertoire was used to assess amplification bias, and residual bias was removed computationally. In the original analysis: Raw reads were preprocessed to remove errors, and CDR3 was defined according to IMGT conventions as the region from the conserved cysteine to phenylalanine. Clonality was computed as 1 minus the Shannon entropy, with the entropy normalized by log2 of the number of productive unique TCRs. CD4 or CD8 identity of scalp clones was inferred by cross-referencing scalp TCRbeta sequences with sorted blood CD4 and CD8 repertoires. The immuneACCESS repertoire file appears here via TCRdb, limited to in-frame rearrangements. These files lack a portion of the clones; in checked studies, under half of the deficit traces to unresolved V genes, and the cause of the others is not known. V, J and clone size derive from that table, while D and trimming were established from the DNA sequence. The sample data list 93,000 or so clones, and over 75% of these were observed just once. The ten top clones hold 11% of the sample.

Explained via the paper, the treatment or condition label denotes: oral pan-JAK inhibitor, 5-10 mg twice daily. Peripheral blood and lesional scalp punch biopsies were obtained from patients with alopecia areata. PBMCs were isolated by density centrifugation and stained for CD3, CD4 and CD8, and CD4+ and CD8+ T cells were sorted on a FACSAria. The CDR3 runs 14 residues from the cysteine to the phenylalanine. Only the CDR3 DNA is retained, 42 bases long and in frame from the first base. Based on the germline V gene, the CDR1 and CDR2 sequences are SGHVS and FNYEAQ. From V the trimming removes 5 bases and from J it removes 5 bases, while the gene matches leave 8 bases of the junction unaccounted for.

Recombination connected TRBV7-6 to TRBJ2-7; TRBD1 lines up with 8 middle nucleotides. Source: CD8+ T cells sorted from blood, taken at approximately week 30, from a patient treated with tofacitinib. The source of this sequence is a human donor with alopecia areata. The CDR3 region reads CASSEDRVSHEQYF. The nucleotides are TGTGCCAGCAGCGAGGACAGGGTGAGCCACGAGCAGTACTTC.